This entry is about one T cell receptor beta chain. The sample belongs to a study of T-cell memory formation after mild COVID-19. From the 5' RACE reads, TCRdb called clonotypes with MiXCR, one entry per CDR3 protein. The sample consists of approximately 250,000 distinct CDR3 sequences, approximately 16% of them appearing once. Germline-derived CDR1 and CDR2 are MNHEY and SVGAGI. The CDR3 is 13 amino acids. This receptor was identified in a man aged 18 to 29 who had mild COVID-19 (a few samples of this study predate the infection). Cell type and time point are not known. This chain connects TRBV6-5 to TRBJ2-7; D remains unclear. Input material: PBMCs or a T cell subset sorted from them (not recorded which). The CDR3 sequence is CASSYSVPGPRNV. DNA for the CDR3: TGTGCCAGCAGTTACTCGGTACCGGGCCCACGGAACGTC.